Below are 10 T cell receptor beta chains sequenced from a single sample in a study of response to subunit inactivated influenza vaccine. TCRdb re-called the RT-PCR reads through MiXCR, storing one row per CDR3 protein. The sample contains more than 600,000 distinct CDR3 sequences, under 20% of which appear only once. The material sequenced was PBMCs from blood, taken 4 to 6 days after vaccination. All receptors derive from a man aged 50-60 years who received an inactivated influenza vaccine.

This clonotype was recorded once. V usage is TRBV20-1 and J usage is TRBJ2-3; 12 nucleotides match TRBD2. V lost 0 bases to trimming and J lost 11 bases; unmatched junction nucleotides: 6. The CDR3 sequence is 14 residues long. CDR1 and CDR2 from the germline V gene are DFQATT and SNEGSKA (reference sequence). This chain's CDR3 is CSARERLAGAKQYF. Written as DNA, the CDR3 is TGCAGTGCTAGAGAAAGACTAGCGGGGGCGAAGCAGTATTTT.

This clonotype has just a few counts. The chain combines TRBV20-1 with TRBJ2-3; 12 nucleotides line up with TRBD2. J was trimmed by 4 bases and V by 3 bases; bases with no gene match: 2. The CDR3 length is 14 residues. Germline loops: CDR1 DFQATT, CDR2 SNEGSKA (reference sequence). CDR3 in amino acids: CSASASGRADTQYF. The CDR3 region has the DNA TGCAGTGCTAGTGCTAGCGGGAGGGCAGATACGCAGTATTTT.

There are a few counts of this clonotype. The gene calls are TRBV4-3 and TRBJ2-3; TRBD1 might be the D (6 bases). This CDR3 is 15 amino acids long. Germline-derived CDR1 and CDR2 are LGHNA and YSLEER. Trimming pared 0 bases from V and 5 bases from J, leaving 12 bases between. The CDR3 loop is CASSQDETGGDTQYF. Written as DNA, the CDR3 is TGCGCCAGCAGCCAAGATGAGACAGGCGGAGATACGCAGTATTTT.

This chain links TRBV20-1 with TRBJ2-1; TRBD1 is a possible D gene (6 bases). Germline lookup yields CDR1 DFQATT and CDR2 SNEGSKA (reference sequence). This CDR3 is built from 12 residues. The CDR3 region is CSSSQGSYEQFF. The CDR3, as DNA: TGCAGCTCCTCGCAGGGGAGCTATGAGCAGTTCTTC.

V usage is TRBV18 and J usage is TRBJ2-7, with 10 bases that match TRBD1. The J segment lost 3 bases and the V segment lost 6 bases, leaving 5 bases of the junction unmatched. Germline CDR1 is KGHSH and CDR2 is LQKENI. CDR3 size: 14 residues. The DNA for the CDR3 is TGTGCCAGCTCTCTGTGGACAGGGGGCTACGAGCAGTACTTC. Its protein product is CASSLWTGGYEQYF.

Many counts were recorded for this clonotype. Written as DNA, the CDR3 is TGTGCCAGCAGCCTCAACTCTGGGGCCAACGTCCTGACTTTC. This translates into CASSLNSGANVLTF. This rearrangement joins TRBV7-2 to TRBJ2-6; no firm D call. The germline CDR1 and CDR2 sequences are SGHTA and FQGNSA. The V and J ends lost 5 bases and 0 bases respectively, with 5 bases between them. The CDR3 has 14 residues.

This chain connects TRBV7-2 to TRBJ2-1; no clear D gene. Looked up from germline, CDR1 is SGHTA and CDR2 is FQGNSA. V was pared by 5 bases and J by 7 bases, with 21 bases between. This CDR3 region has 16 residues. This CDR3 reads CASSPEELPARNEQFF. The CDR3, as DNA: TGTGCCAGCAGCCCAGAAGAACTGCCCGCTAGGAATGAGCAGTTCTTC.

This sequence joins TRBV7-9 and TRBJ2-3, with 10 bases aligning to TRBD2. Germline V gene lookup returns CDR1 SEHNR and CDR2 FQNEAQ (reference sequence). After removal of 4 bases from V and 1 base from J, the junction contained 2 bases not matched to a gene. CDR3 length: 15 amino acids. The CDR3 is CASSWLAGGTDTQYF. CDR3 bases: TGTGCCAGCAGCTGGCTAGCGGGAGGCACAGATACGCAGTATTTT.

The V gene is TRBV5-4, the J gene TRBJ2-5; TRBD2 agrees at 12 bases. The V and J ends lost 2 bases and 6 bases, in that order; junction bases with no gene match: 8. The germline V gene encodes CDR1 SGHNT and CDR2 YYREEE (reference sequence). The CDR3 loop spans 16 amino acids. CDR3 sequence (DNA): TGTGCCAGCAGCTTAGCGACTAGCGGGGGATCCAAGACCCAGTACTTC. Translating it yields CASSLATSGGSKTQYF. The entire variable domain, with the rest obtained from reference TRBV5-4 and TRBJ2-5, is as follows: ETGVTQSPTHLIKTRGQQVTLRCSSQSGHNTVSWYQQALGQGPQFIFQYYREEENGRGNFPPRFSGLQFPNYSSELNVNALELDDSALYLCASSLATSGGSKTQYFGPGTRLLVL.

This clonotype was seen only a few times. The rearrangement uses TRBV12-3 or TRBV12-4 and TRBJ1-2; no reliable D call. The CDR3 contains 13 residues. The V end was cut by 5 bases, the J end by 4 bases, with 11 bases between. The CDR3 DNA reads TGTGCCAGCAGTCTAAGGACGGTCTATGGCTACACCTTC. Its translation: CASSLRTVYGYTF.